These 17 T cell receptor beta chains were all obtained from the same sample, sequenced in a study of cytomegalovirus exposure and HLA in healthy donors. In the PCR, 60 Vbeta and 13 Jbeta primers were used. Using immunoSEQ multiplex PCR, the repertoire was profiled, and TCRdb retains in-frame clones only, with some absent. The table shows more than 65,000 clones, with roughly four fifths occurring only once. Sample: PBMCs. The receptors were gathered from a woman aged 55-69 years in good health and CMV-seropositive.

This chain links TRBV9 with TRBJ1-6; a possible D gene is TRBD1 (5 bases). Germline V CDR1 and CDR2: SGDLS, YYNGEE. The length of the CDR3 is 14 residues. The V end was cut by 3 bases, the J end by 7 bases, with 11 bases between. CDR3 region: CASSGPGNNSPLHF. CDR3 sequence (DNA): TGTGCCAGCAGCGGGCCAGGGAACAATTCACCCCTCCACTTT.

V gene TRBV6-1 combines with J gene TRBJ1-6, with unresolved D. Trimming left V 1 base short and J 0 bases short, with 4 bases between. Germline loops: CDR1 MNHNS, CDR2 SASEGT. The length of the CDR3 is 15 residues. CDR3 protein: CASSEESSYNSPLHF. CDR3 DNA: TGTGCCAGCAGTGAAGAGAGCTCCTATAATTCACCCCTCCACTTT.

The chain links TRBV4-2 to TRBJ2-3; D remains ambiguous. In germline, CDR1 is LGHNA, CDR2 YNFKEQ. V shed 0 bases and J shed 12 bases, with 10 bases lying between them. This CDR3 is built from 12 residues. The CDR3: CASSQDEDRQYF. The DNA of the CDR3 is TGTGCCAGCAGCCAAGATGAGGATCGCCAGTATTTT.

For the CDR3, the DNA is TGCAGCGTTGAAGGATGGTCGAGCTCGGGGGAGCAGTACTTC. Translated, it gives CSVEGWSSSGEQYF. The rearrangement uses TRBV29-1 and TRBJ2-7; TRBD2 might be the D (5 bases). The CDR3 runs to 14 residues. The V gene's germline CDR1 is SQVTM and CDR2 ANQGSEA. Trimming removed 1 base from V and 7 bases from J, with 17 bases in between.

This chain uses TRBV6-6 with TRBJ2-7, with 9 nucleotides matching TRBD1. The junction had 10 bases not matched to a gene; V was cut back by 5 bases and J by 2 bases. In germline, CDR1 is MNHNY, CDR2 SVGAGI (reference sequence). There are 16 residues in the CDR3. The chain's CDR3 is CASSPPRDRETYEQYF. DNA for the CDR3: TGTGCCAGCAGTCCCCCCCGGGACAGGGAAACCTACGAGCAGTACTTC.

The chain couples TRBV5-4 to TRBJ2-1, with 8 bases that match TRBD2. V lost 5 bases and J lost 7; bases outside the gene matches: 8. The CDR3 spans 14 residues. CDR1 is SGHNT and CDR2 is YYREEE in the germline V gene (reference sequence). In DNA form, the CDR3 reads TGTGCCAGCAGAAGTCCGGGACTAGTTAATGAGCAGTTCTTC. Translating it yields CASRSPGLVNEQFF.

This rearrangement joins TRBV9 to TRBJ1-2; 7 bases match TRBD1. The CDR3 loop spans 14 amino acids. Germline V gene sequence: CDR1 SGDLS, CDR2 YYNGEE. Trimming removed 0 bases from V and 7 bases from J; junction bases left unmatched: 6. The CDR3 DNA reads TGTGCCAGCAGCGTAGATGCAGGGGGACTTGGCTACACCTTC. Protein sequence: CASSVDAGGLGYTF. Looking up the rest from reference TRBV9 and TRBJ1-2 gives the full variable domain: DSGVTQTPKHLITATGQRVTLRCSPRSGDLSVYWYQQSLDQGLQFLIQYYNGEERAKGNILERFSAQQFPDLHSELNLSSLELGDSALYFCASSVDAGGLGYTFGSGTRLTVV.

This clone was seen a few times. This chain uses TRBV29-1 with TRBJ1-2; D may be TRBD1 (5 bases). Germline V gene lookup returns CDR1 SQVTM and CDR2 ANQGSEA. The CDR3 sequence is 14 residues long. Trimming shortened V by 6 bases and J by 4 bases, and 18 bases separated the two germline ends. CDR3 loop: CSVRQGMLGYGYTF. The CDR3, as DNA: TGCAGCGTAAGGCAGGGTATGCTTGGCTATGGCTACACCTTC.

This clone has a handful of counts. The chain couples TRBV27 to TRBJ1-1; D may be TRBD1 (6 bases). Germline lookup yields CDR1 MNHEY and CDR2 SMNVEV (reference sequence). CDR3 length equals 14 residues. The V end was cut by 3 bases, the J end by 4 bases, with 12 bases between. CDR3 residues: CASSLTGLGTEAFF. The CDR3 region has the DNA TGTGCCAGCAGTTTGACAGGTTTAGGCACTGAAGCTTTCTTT.

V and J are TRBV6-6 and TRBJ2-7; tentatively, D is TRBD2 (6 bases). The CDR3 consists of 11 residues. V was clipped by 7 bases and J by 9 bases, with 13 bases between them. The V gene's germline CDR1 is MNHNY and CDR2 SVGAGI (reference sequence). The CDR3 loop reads CASNGGRRQYF. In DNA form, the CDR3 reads TGTGCCAGCAATGGGGGGAGGAGGCAGTACTTC.

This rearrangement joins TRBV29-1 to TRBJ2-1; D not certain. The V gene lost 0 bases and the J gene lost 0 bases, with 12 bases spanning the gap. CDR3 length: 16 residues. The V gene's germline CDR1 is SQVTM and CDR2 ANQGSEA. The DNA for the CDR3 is TGCAGCGTTGAAGATCCGGGTAGGAGCTCCTACAATGAGCAGTTCTTC. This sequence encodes CSVEDPGRSSYNEQFF.

The CDR3, as DNA: TGCGCCAGCAGCCCGGGAGTCAATCAGCCCCAGCATTTT. It translates to CASSPGVNQPQHF. The J gene is TRBJ1-5, the V gene TRBV4-1; the D is unclear. Germline V gene lookup returns CDR1 MGHRA and CDR2 YSYEKL. There are 13 residues in the CDR3. Trimming removed 4 bases from V and 3 bases from J, with 7 bases in between.

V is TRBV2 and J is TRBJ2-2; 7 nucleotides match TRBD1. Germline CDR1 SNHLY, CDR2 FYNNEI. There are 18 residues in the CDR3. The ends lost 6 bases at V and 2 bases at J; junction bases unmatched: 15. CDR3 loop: CASSVSPPGTANTGELFF. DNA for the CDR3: TGTGCCAGCAGCGTTTCACCCCCCGGGACAGCTAACACCGGGGAGCTGTTTTTT.

The CDR3 here is CASTLSGTGLYEQYF. The CDR3 DNA follows: TGTGCCAGCACCCTCTCCGGGACAGGTCTCTACGAGCAGTACTTC. The rearrangement uses TRBV6-5 and TRBJ2-7, with 8 bases identical to TRBD1. The CDR3 totals 15 residues. Germline trimming cut 7 bases from V and 3 bases from J; bases unmatched to any gene: 11. CDR1 is MNHEY, CDR2 SVGAGI, per germline.

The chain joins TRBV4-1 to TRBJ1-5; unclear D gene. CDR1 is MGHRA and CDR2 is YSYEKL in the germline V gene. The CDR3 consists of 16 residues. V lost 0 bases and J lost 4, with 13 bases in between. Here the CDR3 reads CASSQEVSVGNQPQHF. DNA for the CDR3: TGCGCCAGCAGCCAAGAGGTTTCGGTCGGGAATCAGCCCCAGCATTTT.

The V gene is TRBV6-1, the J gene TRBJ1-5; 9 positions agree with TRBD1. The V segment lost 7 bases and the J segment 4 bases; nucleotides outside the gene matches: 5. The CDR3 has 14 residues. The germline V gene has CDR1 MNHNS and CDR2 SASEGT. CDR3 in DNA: TGTGCCAGCAAGACAGGGGGGAGGAATCAGCCCCAGCATTTT. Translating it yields CASKTGGRNQPQHF.

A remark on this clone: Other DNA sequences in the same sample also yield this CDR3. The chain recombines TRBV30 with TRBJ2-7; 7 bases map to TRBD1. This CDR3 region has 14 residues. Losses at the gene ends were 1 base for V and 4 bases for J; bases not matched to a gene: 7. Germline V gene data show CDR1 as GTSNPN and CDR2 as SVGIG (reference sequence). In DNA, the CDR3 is TGTGCCTGGAGTGCAGGGGGTTCAGTATACGAGCAGTACTTC. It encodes CAWSAGGSVYEQYF.